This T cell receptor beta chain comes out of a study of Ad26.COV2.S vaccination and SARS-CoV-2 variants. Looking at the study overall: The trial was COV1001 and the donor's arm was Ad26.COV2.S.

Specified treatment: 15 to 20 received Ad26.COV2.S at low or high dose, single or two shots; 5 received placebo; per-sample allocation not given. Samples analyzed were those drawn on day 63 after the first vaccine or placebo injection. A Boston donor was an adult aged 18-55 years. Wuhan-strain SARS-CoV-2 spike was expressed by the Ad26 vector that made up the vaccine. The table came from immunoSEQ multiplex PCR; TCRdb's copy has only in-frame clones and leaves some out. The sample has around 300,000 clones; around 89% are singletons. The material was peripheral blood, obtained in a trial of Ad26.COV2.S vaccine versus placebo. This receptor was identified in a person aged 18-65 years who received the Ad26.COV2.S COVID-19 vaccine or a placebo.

CDR3 DNA sequence: TGTGCCAGCAGCCGACAGACTGAAGCTTTCTTT. Translated, it gives CASSRQTEAFF. This chain joins TRBV6-2 or TRBV6-3 and TRBJ1-1, with D tentatively TRBD1 (5 bases). Germline CDR1 reads MNHEY; CDR2 reads SVGEGT. This CDR3 contains 11 residues. Trimming removed 6 bases from V and 5 bases from J, with 7 bases in between.